These 19 T cell receptor beta chains were sequenced from one sample in a study of regulatory T cells in long-lasting Graves disease. Time point indicated: persistent/refractory GD, antithyroid drugs over 5 years with positive TRAb. From PBMCs, RNA was extracted and then used to make the TCR library. Arm-PCR of CDR3 regions with iRepertoire HTBI primers generated TCR beta libraries. TCRdb recomputed calls from the multiplex PCR reads with MiXCR, one row per CDR3 protein. The sample carries 350,000 to 450,000 distinct CDR3 sequences, less than 25% recorded once. Specimen: peripheral blood mononuclear cells (PBMCs), collected when the disease was refractory, from a patient treated with antithyroid drugs. The origin of the receptors is a female donor with Graves disease.

The rearrangement joins TRBV6-5 to TRBJ2-2, with D possibly matching TRBD2 (5 bases). The CDR3 is 13 amino acids. V shed 4 bases and J shed 6 bases, with 9 bases lying between them. From germline, CDR1 is MNHEY and CDR2 SVGAGI. CDR3 nucleotides: TGTGCCAGCAGTTGGACTCTCTCCGGGGAGCTGTTTTTT. Translating it yields CASSWTLSGELFF.

The V gene is TRBV4-1, the J gene TRBJ2-7; D gene unclear. This CDR3 contains 14 residues. Germline V CDR1 and CDR2: MGHRA, YSYEKL. V was clipped by 3 bases and J by 7 bases, with 16 bases between them. CDR3 loop: CASSHHNFPREQYF. Written as DNA, the CDR3 is TGCGCCAGCAGCCATCATAACTTCCCTCGTGAGCAGTACTTC.

V gene TRBV10-2 combines with J gene TRBJ2-2; TRBD2 aligns across 7 bases. J lost 2 bases, V lost 8 bases, and 8 bases had no gene match. This CDR3 region has 15 residues. The germline CDR1 and CDR2 sequences are WSHSY and SAAADI. The CDR3 bases are TGCGCCAGCTCTCAAGCGGGAATCAACACCGGGGAGCTGTTTTTT. Translated, it gives CASSQAGINTGELFF.

This clonotype was seen a handful of times. J is TRBJ2-7 and V is TRBV7-2; possible D gene TRBD2, 5 bases. The germline V and J ends were trimmed by 7 bases and 5 bases, with 18 bases remaining between them. Per germline, CDR1 SGHTA and CDR2 FQGNSA. This CDR3 has 14 residues. CDR3 DNA sequence: TGTGCCAGCACCCCCACGGTGGGAGAGGACGAGCAGTACTTC. Amino acids: CASTPTVGEDEQYF.

The chain links TRBV30 to TRBJ2-7, with 8 bases aligning to TRBD1. This CDR3 spans 15 amino acids. The germline V gene has CDR1 GTSNPN and CDR2 SVGIG (reference sequence). V dropped 2 bases and J dropped 2; count of bases not matched to a gene: 8. CDR3 residues: CAWSIGQGIAYEQYF. The CDR3 nucleotides read TGTGCCTGGAGTATCGGACAGGGTATCGCCTACGAGCAGTACTTC.

This clonotype has a count of ten or more. V gene TRBV11-2 combines with J gene TRBJ2-4, with D maybe TRBD1 (6 bases). The CDR3 runs 16 residues. The germline V and J ends were trimmed by 6 bases and 0 bases, with 15 bases remaining between them. From germline, CDR1 is SGHAT and CDR2 FQNNGV. The CDR3 nucleotides are TGTGCCAGCAGACTGGGGGCGATATCAGCCAAAAACATTCAGTACTTC. Translated, it gives CASRLGAISAKNIQYF.

The J gene is TRBJ2-1, the V gene TRBV6-1; 10 nucleotides line up with TRBD1. Germline assignment: CDR1 MNHNS and CDR2 SASEGT. V lost 6 bases and J lost 0; bases outside the gene matches: 8. CDR3 length equals 17 residues. This chain's CDR3 is CASRPDRGRVSYNEQFF. As DNA, the CDR3 is TGTGCCAGCAGGCCTGACAGGGGGCGGGTCTCCTACAATGAGCAGTTCTTC.

The sample holds many counts of this clonotype. The chain joins TRBV2 to TRBJ1-2; D unresolved. The CDR3 loop spans 13 amino acids. CDR1 is SNHLY, CDR2 FYNNEI, per germline. Trimming cost V 2 bases and J 3 bases, with 7 bases left between them. CDR3 in DNA: TGTGCCAGCAGTGAACTCCCCGACTATGGCTACACCTTC. This codes for CASSELPDYGYTF.

This clonotype was counted ten times or more. The chain joins TRBV20-1 to TRBJ2-5; D could derive from TRBD1 or TRBD2 (5 bases each). V was trimmed by 4 bases and J by 4 bases, leaving 10 bases between them. CDR3 length equals 12 residues. Germline CDR1 is DFQATT and CDR2 is SNEGSKA (reference sequence). As DNA, the CDR3 is TGCAGTGCTACCGAGGGGAGAGAGACCCAGTACTTC. Protein: CSATEGRETQYF.

Many counts were recorded for this clonotype. V gene TRBV29-1 combines with J gene TRBJ1-5; 9 nucleotides line up with TRBD1. V gave up 6 bases and J gave up 9 bases; unmatched junction bases: 15. Per germline, CDR1 SQVTM and CDR2 ANQGSEA. CDR3 size: 15 residues. CDR3 amino acids: CSVALGQGGTGPQHF. The CDR3 DNA is TGCAGCGTCGCCTTGGGACAGGGAGGAACTGGGCCCCAGCATTTT.

This clonotype appeared a few times. The CDR3 is CASSQPPGGYTF. The CDR3 DNA reads as TGTGCCAGCAGCCAACCCCCCGGAGGCTACACCTTC. The chain carries TRBV3-1 and TRBJ1-2, with D hard to call. Trimming removed 2 bases from V and 8 bases from J, with 9 bases in between. In germline, CDR1 is LGHDT, CDR2 YNNKEL (reference sequence). CDR3 length: 12 amino acids.

This clonotype was seen a few times. J is TRBJ2-7 and V is TRBV30; TRBD2 aligns across 8 bases. Germline lookup yields CDR1 GTSNPN and CDR2 SVGIG (reference sequence). V lost 2 bases, J lost 2 bases, and 8 bases stayed unmatched. This CDR3 region has 15 residues. Written as DNA, the CDR3 is TGTGCCTGGAGTTACGCGGCGGGAGGTGCCTACGAGCAGTACTTC. Translating it yields CAWSYAAGGAYEQYF.

The V call is TRBV3-1, the J call TRBJ2-5, with 14 bases fitting TRBD2. The CDR3 is 19 residues long. Germline lookup yields CDR1 LGHDT and CDR2 YNNKEL (reference sequence). With V trimmed by 2 bases and J by 5 bases, 13 bases remained unmatched. The CDR3 DNA reads TGTGCCAGCAGCCAACCCGGGACTAGCGGGAGTTACCTGGGGGAGACCCAGTACTTC. Translation: CASSQPGTSGSYLGETQYF.

J is TRBJ2-5 and V is TRBV6-1, with D uncertain. The CDR3 sequence is 11 residues long. V lost 7 bases to trimming and J lost 5 bases, with 8 bases between them. Germline V gives CDR1 MNHNS, CDR2 SASEGT. The CDR3 nucleotides are TGTGCCAGCACCGAAAAGGAGACCCAGTACTTC. Protein: CASTEKETQYF.

Many counts were recorded for this clonotype. The chain links TRBV30 to TRBJ2-5; possibly TRBD1 or TRBD2 for D (5 bases each). The CDR3 extends over 14 amino acids. V lost 1 base and J 5 bases, leaving 14 bases between the germline ends. Germline V gene sequence: CDR1 GTSNPN, CDR2 SVGIG (reference sequence). CDR3 residues: CAWSAGPEGETQYF. The CDR3 region has the DNA TGTGCCTGGAGTGCAGGACCTGAGGGGGAGACCCAGTACTTC.

This clonotype was observed many times. The chain links TRBV6-1 to TRBJ1-4; no clear D. Trimming pared 3 bases from V and 1 base from J, leaving 9 bases between. The CDR3 loop spans 15 amino acids. CDR1 and CDR2 from the germline V gene are MNHNS and SASEGT. CDR3 region: CASSESPGTNEKLFF. For the CDR3, the DNA is TGTGCCAGCAGTGAGTCACCGGGAACTAATGAAAAACTGTTTTTT.

The genes are TRBV28 and TRBJ2-1; D is ambiguous. The CDR3 is 14 amino acids. Trimming removed 3 bases at V and 2 bases at J, with 8 bases between. CDR1 is MDHEN, CDR2 SYDVKM, per germline. The CDR3 DNA reads as TGTGCCAGCAGTTTTCGCGCTACCTACAATGAGCAGTTCTTC. Protein product: CASSFRATYNEQFF.

This clonotype has just a few counts. V is TRBV19 and J is TRBJ2-2; TRBD2 is a possible D gene (5 bases). The germline gives CDR1 LNHDA, CDR2 SQIVND (reference sequence). The CDR3 loop spans 15 amino acids. Trimming stripped 6 bases from V and 1 base from J, with 12 bases between. Written as DNA, the CDR3 is TGTGCCAGTAGCCGGGCCGCGGGGAACACCGGGGAGCTGTTTTTT. The encoded protein is CASSRAAGNTGELFF. The full variable domain, with the rest looked up from reference TRBV19 and TRBJ2-2, is DGGITQSPKYLFRKEGQNVTLSCEQNLNHDAMYWYRQDPGQGLRLIYYSQIVNDFQKGDIAEGYSVSREKKESFPLTVTSAQKNPTAFYLCASSRAAGNTGELFFGEGSRLTVL.

The chain carries TRBV5-6 and TRBJ1-2; 7 nucleotides agree with TRBD1. The CDR3 covers 15 residues. Germline V lookup: CDR1 SGHDT, CDR2 YYEEEE. The V segment lost 0 bases and the J segment 7 bases; nucleotides outside the gene matches: 9. CDR3 DNA: TGTGCCAGCAGCTTGGCGGACAGGTACGAAGGTGGCTACACCTTC. As protein: CASSLADRYEGGYTF.